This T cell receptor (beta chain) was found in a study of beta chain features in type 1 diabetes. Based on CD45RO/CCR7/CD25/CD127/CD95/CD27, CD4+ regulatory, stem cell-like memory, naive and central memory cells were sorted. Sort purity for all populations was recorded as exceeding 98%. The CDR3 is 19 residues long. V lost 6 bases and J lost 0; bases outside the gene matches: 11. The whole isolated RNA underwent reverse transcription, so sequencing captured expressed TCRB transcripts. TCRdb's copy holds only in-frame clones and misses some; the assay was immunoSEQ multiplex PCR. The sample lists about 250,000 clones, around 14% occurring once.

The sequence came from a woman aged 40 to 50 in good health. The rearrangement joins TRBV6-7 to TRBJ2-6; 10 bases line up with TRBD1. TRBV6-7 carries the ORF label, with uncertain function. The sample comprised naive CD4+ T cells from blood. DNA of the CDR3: TGTGCCAGCAGCAAACCGGGACAGGGGTCTTTCTCTGGGGCCAACGTCCTGACTTTC. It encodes CASSKPGQGSFSGANVLTF.